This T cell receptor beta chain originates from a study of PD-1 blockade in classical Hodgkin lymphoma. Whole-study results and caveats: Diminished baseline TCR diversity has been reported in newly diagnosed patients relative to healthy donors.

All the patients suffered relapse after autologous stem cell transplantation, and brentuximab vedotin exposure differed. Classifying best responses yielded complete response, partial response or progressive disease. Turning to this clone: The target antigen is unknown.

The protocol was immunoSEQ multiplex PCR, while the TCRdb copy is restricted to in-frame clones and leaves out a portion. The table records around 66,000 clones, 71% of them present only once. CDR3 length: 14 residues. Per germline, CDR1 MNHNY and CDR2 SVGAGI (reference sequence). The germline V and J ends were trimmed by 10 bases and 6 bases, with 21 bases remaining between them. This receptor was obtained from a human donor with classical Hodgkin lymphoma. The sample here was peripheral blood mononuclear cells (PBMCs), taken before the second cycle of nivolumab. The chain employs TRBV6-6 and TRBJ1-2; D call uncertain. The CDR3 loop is CANISRGRSHGYTF. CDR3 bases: TGTGCCAACATCTCCCGCGGGCGGTCACATGGCTACACCTTC.